This TCR beta chain was identified during a study of metastatic and nonmetastatic thyroid tumors (TCRdb year 2020). Some background on the complete study: The researchers compared repertoires between peripheral blood samples and tumor or nodule tissue samples from patients with malignant or benign thyroid disease. Overall study results and their limits: TCR beta diversity was reported as significantly higher in malignant tumors than in benign nodules, in both blood and tumor samples.

Receptor amplification or capture employed PCR. For sequencing, an Illumina HiSeq 4000 was employed. High-throughput sequencing was used to profile the TCR beta-chain CDR3 region of each patient. The authors' pipeline ran thus. The researchers built a classifier to tell apart papillary thyroid cancer patients with distant metastasis, based on CDR3 differences among clinicopathological groups. The Shannon index was used to assess repertoire diversity, and the Morisita-Horn index was used to assess tumor-blood repertoire similarity. The raw public reads went through TCRdb reprocessing: fastp at Q25, MiXCR clone calling, in-frame beta chains kept. The V and J calls were not made by the authors but by TCRdb's processing. The table for this sample lists 89,000 or so clones; around 9.1% of them were counted only once. The ten most abundant clones make up roughly 10% of the sample. Including the terminal cysteine and phenylalanine, the CDR3 comprises 13 residues. Of all the DNA, just the CDR3 is kept, 39 bases in frame from base 1. Germline trimming: 7 bases from V, 5 bases from J; junction bases outside gene matches: 7.

No treatment had been received by any patient before thyroid surgery. Patient clinical samples collected from about 2012 to 2018 were retrospectively analysed using T-cell receptor beta sequencing. A note on this clone: Its cognate antigen has yet to be identified. The record has no base qualities; no much larger clone is one base away.

The V and J genes are TRBV12-3 or TRBV12-4 and TRBJ2-7; 8 central nucleotides agree with TRBD1. Sequencing was carried out using blood. The origin of this receptor is a female donor with papillary thyroid cancer or a benign thyroid nodule (not recorded which). Some clones in this sample may be carry-over from other donors' samples. This receptor carries the CDR3 CASIKAGGNEQYF. The bases are TGTGCCAGCATTAAAGCAGGGGGCAACGAGCAGTACTTC.